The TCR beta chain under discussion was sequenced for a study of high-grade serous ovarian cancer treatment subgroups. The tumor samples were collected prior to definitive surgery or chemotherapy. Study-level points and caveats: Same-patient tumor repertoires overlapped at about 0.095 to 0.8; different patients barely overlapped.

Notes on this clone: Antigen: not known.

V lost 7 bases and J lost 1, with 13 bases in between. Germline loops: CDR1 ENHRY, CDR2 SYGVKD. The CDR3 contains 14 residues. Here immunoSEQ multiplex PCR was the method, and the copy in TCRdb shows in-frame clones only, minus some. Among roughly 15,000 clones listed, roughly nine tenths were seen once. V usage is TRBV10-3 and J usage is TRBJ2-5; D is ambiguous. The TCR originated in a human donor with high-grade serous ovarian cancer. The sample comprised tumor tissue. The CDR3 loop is CAIKEGRAQETQYF. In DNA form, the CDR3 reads TGTGCCATCAAGGAAGGACGGGCCCAAGAGACCCAGTACTTC.